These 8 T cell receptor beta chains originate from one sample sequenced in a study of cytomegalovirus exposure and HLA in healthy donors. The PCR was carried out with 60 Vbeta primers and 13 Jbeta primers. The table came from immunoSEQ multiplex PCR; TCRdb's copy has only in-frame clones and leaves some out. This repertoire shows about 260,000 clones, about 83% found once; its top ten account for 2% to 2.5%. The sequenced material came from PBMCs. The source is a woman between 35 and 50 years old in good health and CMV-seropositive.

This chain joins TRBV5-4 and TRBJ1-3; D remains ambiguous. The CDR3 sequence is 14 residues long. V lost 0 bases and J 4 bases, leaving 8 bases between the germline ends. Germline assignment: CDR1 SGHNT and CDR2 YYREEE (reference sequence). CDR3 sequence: CASSLGRSGNTIYF. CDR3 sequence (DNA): TGTGCCAGCAGCTTGGGCAGGTCCGGAAACACCATATATTTT.

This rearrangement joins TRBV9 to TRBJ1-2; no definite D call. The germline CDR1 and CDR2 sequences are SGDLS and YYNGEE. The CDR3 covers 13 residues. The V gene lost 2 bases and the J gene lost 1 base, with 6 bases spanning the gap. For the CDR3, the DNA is TGTGCCAGCAGCGTTGAGGTTAACTATGGCTACACCTTC. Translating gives CASSVEVNYGYTF.

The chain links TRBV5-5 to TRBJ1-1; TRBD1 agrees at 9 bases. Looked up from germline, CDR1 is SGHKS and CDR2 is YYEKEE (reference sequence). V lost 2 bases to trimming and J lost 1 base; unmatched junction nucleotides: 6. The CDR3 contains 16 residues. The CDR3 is CASSFSPGQGNTEAFF. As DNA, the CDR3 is TGTGCCAGCAGCTTTTCCCCGGGACAGGGGAACACTGAAGCTTTCTTT.

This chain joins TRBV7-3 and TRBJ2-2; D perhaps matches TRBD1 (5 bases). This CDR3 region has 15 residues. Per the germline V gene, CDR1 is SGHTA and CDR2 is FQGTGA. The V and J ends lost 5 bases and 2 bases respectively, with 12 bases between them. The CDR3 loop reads CASSQRGGNTGELFF. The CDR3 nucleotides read TGTGCCAGCAGCCAAAGGGGCGGAAACACCGGGGAGCTGTTTTTT.

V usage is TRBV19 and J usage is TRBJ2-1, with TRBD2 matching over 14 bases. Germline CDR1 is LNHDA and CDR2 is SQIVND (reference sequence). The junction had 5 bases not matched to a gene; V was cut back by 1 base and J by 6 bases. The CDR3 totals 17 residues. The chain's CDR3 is CASSIVSGTSGSNEQFF. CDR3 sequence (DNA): TGTGCCAGTAGTATAGTCTCCGGGACTAGCGGGAGCAATGAGCAGTTCTTC.

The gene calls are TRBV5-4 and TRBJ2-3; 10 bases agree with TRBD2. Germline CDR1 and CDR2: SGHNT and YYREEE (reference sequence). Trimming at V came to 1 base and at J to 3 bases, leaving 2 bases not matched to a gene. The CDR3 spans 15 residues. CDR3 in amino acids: CASSLTAGGTDTQYF. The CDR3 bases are TGTGCCAGCAGCTTGACAGCGGGAGGGACAGATACGCAGTATTTT. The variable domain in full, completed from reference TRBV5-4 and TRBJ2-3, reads ETGVTQSPTHLIKTRGQQVTLRCSSQSGHNTVSWYQQALGQGPQFIFQYYREEENGRGNFPPRFSGLQFPNYSSELNVNALELDDSALYLCASSLTAGGTDTQYFGPGTRLTVL.

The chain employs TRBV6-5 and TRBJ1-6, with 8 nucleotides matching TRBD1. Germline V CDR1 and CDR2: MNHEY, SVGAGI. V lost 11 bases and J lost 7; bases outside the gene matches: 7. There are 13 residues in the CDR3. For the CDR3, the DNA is TGTGCCGCCAGGGGGCCTCGGAATTCACCCCTCCACTTT. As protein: CAARGPRNSPLHF.

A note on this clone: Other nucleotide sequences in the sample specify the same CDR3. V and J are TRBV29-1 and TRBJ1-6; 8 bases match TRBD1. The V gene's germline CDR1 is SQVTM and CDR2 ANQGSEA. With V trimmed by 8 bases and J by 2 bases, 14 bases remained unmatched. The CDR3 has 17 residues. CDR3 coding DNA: TGCAGCATCAAAGGACAGGGTTTACCTACCTATAATTCACCCCTCCACTTT. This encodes CSIKGQGLPTYNSPLHF.